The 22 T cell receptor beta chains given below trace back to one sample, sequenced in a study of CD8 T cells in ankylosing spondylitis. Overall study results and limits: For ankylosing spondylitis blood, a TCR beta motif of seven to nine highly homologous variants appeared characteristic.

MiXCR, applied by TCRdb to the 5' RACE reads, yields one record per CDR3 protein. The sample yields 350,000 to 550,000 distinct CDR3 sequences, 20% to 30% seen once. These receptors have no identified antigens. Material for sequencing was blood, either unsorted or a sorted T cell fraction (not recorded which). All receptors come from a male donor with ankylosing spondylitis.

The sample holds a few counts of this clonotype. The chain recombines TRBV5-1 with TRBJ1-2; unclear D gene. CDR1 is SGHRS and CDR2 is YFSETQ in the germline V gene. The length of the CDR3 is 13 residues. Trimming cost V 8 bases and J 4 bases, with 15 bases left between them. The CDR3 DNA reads TGCGCCAGTGCCCGGACGGGAGTCTATGGCTACACCTTC. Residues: CASARTGVYGYTF.

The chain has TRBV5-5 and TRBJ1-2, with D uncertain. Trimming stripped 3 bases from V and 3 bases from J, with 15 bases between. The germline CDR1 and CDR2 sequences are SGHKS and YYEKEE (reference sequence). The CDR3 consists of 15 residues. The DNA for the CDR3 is TGTGCCAGCAGCTCCCTGGACTGGGGTGACTATGGCTACACCTTC. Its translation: CASSSLDWGDYGYTF.

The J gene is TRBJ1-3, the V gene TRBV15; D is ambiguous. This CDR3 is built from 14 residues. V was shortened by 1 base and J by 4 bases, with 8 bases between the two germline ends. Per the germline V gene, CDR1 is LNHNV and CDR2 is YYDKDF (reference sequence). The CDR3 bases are TGTGCCACCAGCAGAGGAGGGCCCGGAAACACCATATATTTT. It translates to CATSRGGPGNTIYF.

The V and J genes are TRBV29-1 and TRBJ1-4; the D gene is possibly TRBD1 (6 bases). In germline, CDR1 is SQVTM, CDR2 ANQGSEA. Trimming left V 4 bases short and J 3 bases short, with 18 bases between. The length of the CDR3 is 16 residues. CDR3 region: CSVGGVQGLANEKLFF. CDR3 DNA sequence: TGCAGCGTTGGTGGGGTCCAGGGGCTAGCTAATGAAAAACTGTTTTTT. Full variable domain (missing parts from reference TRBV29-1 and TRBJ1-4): SAVISQKPSRDICQRGTSLTIQCQVDSQVTMMFWYRQQPGQSLTLIATANQGSEATYESGFVIDKFPISRPNLTFSTLTVSNMSPEDSSIYLCSVGGVQGLANEKLFFGSGTQLSVL.

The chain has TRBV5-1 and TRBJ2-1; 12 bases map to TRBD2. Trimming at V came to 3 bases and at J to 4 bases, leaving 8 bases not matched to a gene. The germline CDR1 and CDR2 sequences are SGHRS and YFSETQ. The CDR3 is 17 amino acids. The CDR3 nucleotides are TGCGCCAGCAGCTCGGGACCGACTAGCGGGAGTTACAATGAGCAGTTCTTC. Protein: CASSSGPTSGSYNEQFF.

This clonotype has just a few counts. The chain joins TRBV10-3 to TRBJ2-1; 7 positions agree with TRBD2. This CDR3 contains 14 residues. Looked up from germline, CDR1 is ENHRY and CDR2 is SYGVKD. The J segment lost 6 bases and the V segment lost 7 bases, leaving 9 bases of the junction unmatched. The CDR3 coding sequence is TGTGCCATCATAGCGGGCGGGAGTTTCAATGAGCAGTTCTTC. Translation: CAIIAGGSFNEQFF.

CDR3 sequence reads: CASSLDYFYNEQFF. As DNA, the CDR3 is TGTGCCAGCAGCTTAGACTACTTCTACAATGAGCAGTTCTTC. This chain links TRBV7-2 with TRBJ2-1; D is unclear. The CDR3 loop spans 14 amino acids. Germline V gives CDR1 SGHTA, CDR2 FQGNSA. The ends were cut back, 1 base at V and 3 bases at J, with 7 bases in the middle.

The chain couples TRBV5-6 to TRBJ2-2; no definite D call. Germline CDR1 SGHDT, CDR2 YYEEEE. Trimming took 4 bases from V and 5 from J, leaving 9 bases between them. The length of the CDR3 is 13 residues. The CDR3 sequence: CASSPDPTGELFF. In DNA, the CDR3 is TGTGCCAGCAGCCCCGACCCGACCGGGGAGCTGTTTTTT.

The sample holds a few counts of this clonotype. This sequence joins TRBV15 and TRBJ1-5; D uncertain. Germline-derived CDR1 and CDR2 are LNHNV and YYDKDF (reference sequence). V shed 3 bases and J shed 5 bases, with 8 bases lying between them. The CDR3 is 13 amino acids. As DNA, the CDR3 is TGTGCCACCAGCAGGGAGACGGATCAGCCCCAGCATTTT. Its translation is CATSRETDQPQHF.

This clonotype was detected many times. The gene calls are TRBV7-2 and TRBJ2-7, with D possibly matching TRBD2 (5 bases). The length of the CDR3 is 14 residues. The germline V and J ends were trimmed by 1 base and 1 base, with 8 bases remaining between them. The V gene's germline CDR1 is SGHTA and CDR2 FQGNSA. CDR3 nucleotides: TGTGCCAGCAGCTTAGTTGGGAGTTCCTACGAGCAGTACTTC. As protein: CASSLVGSSYEQYF.

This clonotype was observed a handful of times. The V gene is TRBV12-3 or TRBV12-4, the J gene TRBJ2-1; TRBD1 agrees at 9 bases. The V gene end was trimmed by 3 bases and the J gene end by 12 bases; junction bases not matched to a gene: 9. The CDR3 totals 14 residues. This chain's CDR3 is CASSFTDRGRGQFF. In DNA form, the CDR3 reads TGTGCCAGCAGTTTCACGGACAGGGGACGAGGGCAGTTCTTC.

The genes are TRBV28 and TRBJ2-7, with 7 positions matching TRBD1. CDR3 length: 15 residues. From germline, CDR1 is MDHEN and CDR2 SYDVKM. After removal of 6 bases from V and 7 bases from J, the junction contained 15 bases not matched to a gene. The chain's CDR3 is CASSPPGQRPWEQYF. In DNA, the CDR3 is TGTGCCAGCAGCCCGCCGGGACAGAGACCTTGGGAGCAGTACTTC. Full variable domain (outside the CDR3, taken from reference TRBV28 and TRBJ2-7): DVKVTQSSRYLVKRTGEKVFLECVQDMDHENMFWYRQDPGLGLRLIYFSYDVKMKEKGDIPEGYSVSREKKERFSLILESASTNQTSMYLCASSPPGQRPWEQYFGPGTRLTVT.

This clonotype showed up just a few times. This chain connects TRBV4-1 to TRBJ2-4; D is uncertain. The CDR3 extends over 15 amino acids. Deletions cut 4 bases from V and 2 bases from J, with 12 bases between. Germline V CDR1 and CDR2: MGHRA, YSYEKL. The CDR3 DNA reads TGCGCCAGCAGCCCTCTCGCGGTCACCAAAAACATTCAGTACTTC. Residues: CASSPLAVTKNIQYF.

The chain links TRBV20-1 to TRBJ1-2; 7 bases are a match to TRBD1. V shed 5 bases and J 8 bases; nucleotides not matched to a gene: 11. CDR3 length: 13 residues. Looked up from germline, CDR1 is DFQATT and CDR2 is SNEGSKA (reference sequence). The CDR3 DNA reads TGCAGTGCTTACCGTCCGACAGGGAAAGGCTACACCTTC. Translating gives CSAYRPTGKGYTF.

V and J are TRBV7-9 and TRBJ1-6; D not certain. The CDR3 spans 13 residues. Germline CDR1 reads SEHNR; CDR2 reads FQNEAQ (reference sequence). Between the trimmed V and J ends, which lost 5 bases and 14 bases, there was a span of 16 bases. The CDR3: CASSTGPVATLHF. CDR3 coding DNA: TGTGCCAGCAGCACCGGGCCCGTCGCGACCCTCCACTTT.

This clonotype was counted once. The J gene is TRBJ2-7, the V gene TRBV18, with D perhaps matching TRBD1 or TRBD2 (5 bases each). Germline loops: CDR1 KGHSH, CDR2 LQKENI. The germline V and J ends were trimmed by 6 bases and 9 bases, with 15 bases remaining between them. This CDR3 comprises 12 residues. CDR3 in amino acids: CASSEALGTQYF. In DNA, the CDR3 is TGTGCCAGCTCGGAGGCCCTGGGGACGCAGTACTTC.

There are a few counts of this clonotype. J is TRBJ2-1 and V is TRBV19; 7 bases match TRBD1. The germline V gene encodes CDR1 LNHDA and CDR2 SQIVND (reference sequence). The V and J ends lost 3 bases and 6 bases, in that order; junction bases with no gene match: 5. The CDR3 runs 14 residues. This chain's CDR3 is CASSIMTGSNEQFF. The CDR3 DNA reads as TGTGCCAGTAGTATCATGACAGGGTCCAATGAGCAGTTCTTC.

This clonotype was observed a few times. Written as DNA, the CDR3 is TGCGCCAGCAGCCAAGTTTACGTTTTGAACACCGGGGAGCTGTTTTTT. It is translated as CASSQVYVLNTGELFF. The chain links TRBV4-1 to TRBJ2-2, with D hard to call. The V and J ends lost 1 base and 1 base respectively, with 10 bases between them. This CDR3 has 16 residues. Germline CDR1 MGHRA, CDR2 YSYEKL.

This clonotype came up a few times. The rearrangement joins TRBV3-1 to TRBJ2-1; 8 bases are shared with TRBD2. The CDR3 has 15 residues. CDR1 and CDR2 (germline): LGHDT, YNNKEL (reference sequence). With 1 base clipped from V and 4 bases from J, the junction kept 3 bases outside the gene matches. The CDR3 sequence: CASSQVAGFYNEQFF. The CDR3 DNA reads TGTGCCAGCAGCCAAGTAGCGGGGTTTTACAATGAGCAGTTCTTC.

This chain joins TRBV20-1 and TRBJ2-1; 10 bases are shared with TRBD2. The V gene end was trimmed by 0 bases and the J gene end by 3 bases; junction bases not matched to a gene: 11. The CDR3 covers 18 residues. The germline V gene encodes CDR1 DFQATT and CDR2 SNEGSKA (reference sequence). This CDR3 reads CSARDRMASGSHYNEQFF. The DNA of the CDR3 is TGCAGTGCTAGAGATAGGATGGCTAGCGGGAGTCACTACAATGAGCAGTTCTTC.

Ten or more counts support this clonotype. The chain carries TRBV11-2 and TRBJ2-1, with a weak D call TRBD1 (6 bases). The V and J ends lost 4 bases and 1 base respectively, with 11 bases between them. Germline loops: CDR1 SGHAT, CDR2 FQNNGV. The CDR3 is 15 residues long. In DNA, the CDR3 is TGTGCCAGCAGCTCCGGACAGCAATCCTACAATGAGCAGTTCTTC. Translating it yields CASSSGQQSYNEQFF.

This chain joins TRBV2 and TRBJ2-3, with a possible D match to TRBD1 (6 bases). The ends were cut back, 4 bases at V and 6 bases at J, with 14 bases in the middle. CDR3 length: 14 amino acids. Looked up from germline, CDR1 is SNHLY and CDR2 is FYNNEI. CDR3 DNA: TGTGCCAGCAGTGCACAGGGTGCGGCGGATACGCAGTATTTT. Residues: CASSAQGAADTQYF. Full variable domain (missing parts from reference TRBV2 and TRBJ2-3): EPEVTQTPSHQVTQMGQEVILRCVPISNHLYFYWYRQILGQKVEFLVSFYNNEISEKSEIFDDQFSVERPDGSNFTLKIRSTKLEDSAMYFCASSAQGAADTQYFGPGTRLTVL.